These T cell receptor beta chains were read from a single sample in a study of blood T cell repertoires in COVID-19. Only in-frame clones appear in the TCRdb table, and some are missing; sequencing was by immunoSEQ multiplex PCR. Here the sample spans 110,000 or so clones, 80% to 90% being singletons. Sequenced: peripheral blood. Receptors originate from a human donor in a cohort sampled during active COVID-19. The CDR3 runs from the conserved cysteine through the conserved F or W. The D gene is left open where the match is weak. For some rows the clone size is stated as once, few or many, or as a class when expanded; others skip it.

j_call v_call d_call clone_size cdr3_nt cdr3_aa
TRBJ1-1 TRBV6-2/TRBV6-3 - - TGTGCCAGCAGTTACTGGGCGGGGCCGAACACTGAAGCTTTCTTT CASSYWAGPNTEAFF
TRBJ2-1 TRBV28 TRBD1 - TGTGCCAGCAGTGGGTCCCCAGGGGGGCAGTTCTTC CASSGSPGGQFF
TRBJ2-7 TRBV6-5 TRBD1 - TGTGCCAGCAGTACCTGGACAGGGTGGAGCGAGCAGTACTTC CASSTWTGWSEQYF
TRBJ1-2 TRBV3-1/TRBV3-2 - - TGTGCCAGCAGCCCAAGTCCAGTTTGGAACTATGGCTACACCTTC CASSPSPVWNYGYTF
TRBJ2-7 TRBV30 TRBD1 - TGTGCCTGGAGGGAGGACAGGGCCCGTAAAAGCTCCTACGAGCAGTACTTC CAWREDRARKSSYEQYF
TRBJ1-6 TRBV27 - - TGTGCCAGCAGCAAAGCGGGAGGGGAGAGCTCCTATAATTCACCCCTCCACTTT CASSKAGGESSYNSPLHF
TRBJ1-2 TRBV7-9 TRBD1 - TGTGCCAGCAGCTTAGATGGCAGGGGGGTCAATGGCTACACCTTC CASSLDGRGVNGYTF
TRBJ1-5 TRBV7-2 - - TGTGCCAGCAGCTTCGGTGATCAGCCCCAGCATTTT CASSFGDQPQHF
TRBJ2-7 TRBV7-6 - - TGTGCCAGCAGCTTGTCAGGACAGACCCTAGCCGAGCAGTACTTC CASSLSGQTLAEQYF
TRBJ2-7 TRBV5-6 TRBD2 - TGTGCCAGCAGTTGGGGACTAGCTGTCTCCTACGAGCAGTACTTC CASSWGLAVSYEQYF
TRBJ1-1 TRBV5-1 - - TGCGCCAGCAGCTTGGTGCAGAATTTGAACACTGAAGCTTTCTTT CASSLVQNLNTEAFF
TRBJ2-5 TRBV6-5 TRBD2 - TGTGCCAGCAGTTGGTTAGCGGGGGGAGAAGAGACCCAGTACTTC CASSWLAGGEETQYF
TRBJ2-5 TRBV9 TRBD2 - TGTGCCAGCAGCCCCCGAGCTAGCGGAGAGGGGACCCAGTACTTC CASSPRASGEGTQYF
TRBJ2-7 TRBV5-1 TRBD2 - TGCGCCAGCAGCACGGCGGGACTACCCAACTCCTACGAGCAGTACTTC CASSTAGLPNSYEQYF
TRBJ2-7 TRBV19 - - TGTGCCAGTAGTTTGGGGACTCTCCCGAGCTCCTACGAGCAGTACTTC CASSLGTLPSSYEQYF
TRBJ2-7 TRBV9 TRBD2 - TGTGCCAGCAGCGTAGATCTTAGCGGGGCCTCCATTTCCTACGAGCAGTACTTC CASSVDLSGASISYEQYF
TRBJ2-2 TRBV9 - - TGTGCCAGCAGCGCCTCGGTCCCCGGGGAGCTGTTTTTT CASSASVPGELFF
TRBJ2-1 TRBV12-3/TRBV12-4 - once TGTGCCAGCAGTCCCCAGTTCGATGAGCAGTTCTTC CASSPQFDEQFF
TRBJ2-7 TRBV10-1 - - TGCGCCAGCAGTGAGTGGCACAGGGGAGGCTACGAGCAGTACTTC CASSEWHRGGYEQYF
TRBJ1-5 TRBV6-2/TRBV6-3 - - TGTGCCAGCAGTTACGACAGAGAAAACTACAATCAGCCCCAGCATTTT CASSYDRENYNQPQHF
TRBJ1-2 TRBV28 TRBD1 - TGTGCCAGCAGTTTATGGGGACAGGGATATGGCTACACCTTC CASSLWGQGYGYTF
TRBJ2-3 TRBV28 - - TGTGCCAGCAGTGTCAGGACAGATACGCAGTATTTT CASSVRTDTQYF
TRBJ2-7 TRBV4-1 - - TGCGCCAGCAGCCAAGATCTTGCCTACGAGCAGTACTTC CASSQDLAYEQYF
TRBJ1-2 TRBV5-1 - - TGCGCCAGCACGAAGACGGGAGACTATGGCTACACCTTC CASTKTGDYGYTF
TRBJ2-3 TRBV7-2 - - TGTGCCAGCAGCTTACGGGGAGCAGATACGCAGTATTTT CASSLRGADTQYF
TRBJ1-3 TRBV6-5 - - TGTGCCAGCAGTTACAAACACCCTGGAAACACCATATATTTT CASSYKHPGNTIYF
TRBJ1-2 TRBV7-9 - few TGTGCCAGCAGCACGGCACAGTCTAACTATGGCTACACCTTC CASSTAQSNYGYTF
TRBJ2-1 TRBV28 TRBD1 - TGTGCCAGCAGCTCCGGGACAGGGGCGTGGAATGAGCAGTTCTTC CASSSGTGAWNEQFF
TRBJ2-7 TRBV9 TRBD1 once TGTGCCAGCAGCTCTCACTGGGACAGGGGGAGGTACGAGCAGTACTTC CASSSHWDRGRYEQYF
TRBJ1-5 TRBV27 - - TGTGCCAGCAGTTTATACCCGCCCGGTGGTAGCAATCAGCCCCAGCATTTT CASSLYPPGGSNQPQHF
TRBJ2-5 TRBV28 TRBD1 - TGTGCCAGCAGTCCCACCACAGGGGTGGGGCAGGCCCAGTACTTC CASSPTTGVGQAQYF
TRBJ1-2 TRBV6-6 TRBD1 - TGTGCCAGCAGGGACCAAAAACAGACAGGGGACTATGGCTACACCTTC CASRDQKQTGDYGYTF
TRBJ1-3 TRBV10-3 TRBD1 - TGTGCCATCAGGGGGACAGGGACGCGAAACACCATATATTTT CAIRGTGTRNTIYF
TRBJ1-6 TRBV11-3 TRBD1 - TGTGCCAGCAGCGAGGAAGGACAGGGTGGTTCACCCCTCCACTTT CASSEEGQGGSPLHF
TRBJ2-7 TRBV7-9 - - TGTGCCAGCAGTCCGGAGGGATACGAGCAGTACTTC CASSPEGYEQYF
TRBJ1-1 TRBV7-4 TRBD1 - TGTGCCAGCAGACCCGGGACAGCCATGAACACTGAAGCTTTCTTT CASRPGTAMNTEAFF
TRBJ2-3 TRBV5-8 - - TGTGCCAGCAGCCGGGATCCGGGGAATACGCAGTATTTT CASSRDPGNTQYF
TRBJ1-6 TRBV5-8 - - TGTGCCAGCACCAAAGGAGAGCTCAATTCACCCCTCCACTTT CASTKGELNSPLHF
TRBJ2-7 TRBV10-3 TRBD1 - TGTGCCATAAAAGGGGGCTCGGGCTACGAGCAGTACTTC CAIKGGSGYEQYF